This TCR beta chain was captured by sequencing in a study of shared clonotypes between healthy human individuals. Overall study findings and caveats: For sorted subsets, rarefaction showed incomplete sequencing despite large depth. The study found roughly 5% of naive CD4 clonotypes shared across several donors.

This table comes from immunoSEQ multiplex PCR, and its TCRdb copy is limited to in-frame clones, with some not included. The table lists more than 2 million clones, over 85% of them singletons, with about 1.7% in the top ten. A word on this clone: The antigen is not known.

This CDR3 comprises 15 residues. V lost 4 bases to trimming and J lost 2 bases, with 16 bases between them. The germline CDR1 and CDR2 sequences are SGHDT and YYEEEE. Naive CD8 populations comprised CD45RO-negative cells positively selected for CCR7, excluding terminally differentiated effector memory CD45RA+ cells. The TCR comes from a man between 18 and 29 years old in good health. Some clones in this sample may be carry-over from other donors' samples. This chain joins TRBV5-6 and TRBJ2-7, with D perhaps TRBD1 (5 bases). Sequences were obtained from naive CD8+ T cells from PBMCs. CDR3 DNA: TGTGCCAGCAGCCCGTCTGGCCAGGGCGCCTACGAGCAGTACTTC. It encodes CASSPSGQGAYEQYF.